Sequencing of this T cell receptor beta chain was carried out in a study of CD8 T cells in Susac syndrome. V lost 4 bases and J lost 8; bases outside the gene matches: 8. Germline V lookup: CDR1 KGHDR, CDR2 SFDVKD. CDR3 length equals 15 residues. Reverse transcription of about 0.45 to 1 ug RNA was carried out with random hexamers. TCRdb re-called the immunoSEQ multiplex PCR reads through MiXCR, storing one row per CDR3 protein. The repertoire holds about 130,000 distinct CDR3 sequences, roughly 93% seen once, with roughly 0.29% in the top ten. CD8+ and CD4+ T cells taken from blood had their TCR beta sequenced.

This clonotype originated in a human donor with multiple sclerosis. Source material: CD8+ T cells from PBMCs. The V and J genes are TRBV24-1 and TRBJ2-1; 9 bases match TRBD2. The CDR3 sequence: CATSEPTSGYHEQFF. The CDR3 DNA is TGTGCCACCAGTGAACCCACTAGCGGGTACCATGAGCAGTTCTTC.